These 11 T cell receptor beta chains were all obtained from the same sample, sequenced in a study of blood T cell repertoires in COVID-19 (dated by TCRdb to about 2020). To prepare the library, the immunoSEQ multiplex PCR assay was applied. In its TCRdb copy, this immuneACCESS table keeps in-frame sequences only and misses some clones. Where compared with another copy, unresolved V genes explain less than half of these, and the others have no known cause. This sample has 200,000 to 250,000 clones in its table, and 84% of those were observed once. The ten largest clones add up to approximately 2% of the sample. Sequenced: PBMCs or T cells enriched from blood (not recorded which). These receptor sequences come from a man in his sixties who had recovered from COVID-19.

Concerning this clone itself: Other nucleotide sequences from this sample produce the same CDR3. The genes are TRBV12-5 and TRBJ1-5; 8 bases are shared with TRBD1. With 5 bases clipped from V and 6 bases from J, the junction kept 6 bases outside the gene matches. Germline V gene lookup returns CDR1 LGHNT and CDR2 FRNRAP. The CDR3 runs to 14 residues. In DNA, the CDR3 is TGTGCTAGTGGTGGACAGGGAGCTTTTCAGCCCCAGCATTTT. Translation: CASGGQGAFQPQHF.

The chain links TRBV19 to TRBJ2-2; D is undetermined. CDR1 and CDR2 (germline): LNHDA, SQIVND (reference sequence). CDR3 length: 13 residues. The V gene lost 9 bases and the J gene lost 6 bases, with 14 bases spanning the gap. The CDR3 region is CASRFTVPGELFF. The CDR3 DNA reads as TGTGCCAGCCGGTTCACAGTACCCGGGGAGCTGTTTTTT.

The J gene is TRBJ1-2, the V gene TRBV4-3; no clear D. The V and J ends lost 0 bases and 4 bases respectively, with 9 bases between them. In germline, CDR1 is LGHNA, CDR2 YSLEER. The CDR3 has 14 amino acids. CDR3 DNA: TGCGCCAGCAGCCAAGATAACAGAGTCTATGGCTACACCTTC. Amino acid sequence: CASSQDNRVYGYTF.

The CDR3 here is CASSLDLYGGDFFSGNQPQHF. The DNA of the CDR3 is TGTGCCAGCAGCTTAGATTTATATGGGGGCGATTTTTTCTCCGGTAATCAGCCCCAGCATTTT. The gene calls are TRBV7-8 and TRBJ1-5, with D possibly being TRBD1 (6 bases). Trimming removed 1 base from V and 4 bases from J, with 29 bases in between. In germline, CDR1 is SGHVS, CDR2 FQNEAQ. The CDR3 loop spans 21 amino acids. The variable domain in full, completed from reference TRBV7-8 and TRBJ1-5, reads GAGVSQSPRYKVAKRGQDVALRCDPISGHVSLFWYQQALGQGPEFLTYFQNEAQLDKSGLPSDRFFAERPEGSVSTLKIQRTQQEDSAVYLCASSLDLYGGDFFSGNQPQHFGDGTRLSIL.

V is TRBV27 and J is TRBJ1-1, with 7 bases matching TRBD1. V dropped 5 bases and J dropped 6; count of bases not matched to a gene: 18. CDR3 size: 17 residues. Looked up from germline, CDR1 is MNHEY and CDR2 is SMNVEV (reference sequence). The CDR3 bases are TGTGCCAGCAGTCGAGGTTGGACAGGAGGCGGAATAGCTGAAGCTTTCTTT. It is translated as CASSRGWTGGGIAEAFF.

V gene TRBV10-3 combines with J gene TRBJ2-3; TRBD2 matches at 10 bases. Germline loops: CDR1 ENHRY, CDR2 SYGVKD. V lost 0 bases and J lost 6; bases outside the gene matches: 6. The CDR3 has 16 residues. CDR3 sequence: CAISESQRGGVDTQYF. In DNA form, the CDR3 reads TGTGCCATCAGTGAGTCCCAGCGGGGGGGTGTGGATACGCAGTATTTT.

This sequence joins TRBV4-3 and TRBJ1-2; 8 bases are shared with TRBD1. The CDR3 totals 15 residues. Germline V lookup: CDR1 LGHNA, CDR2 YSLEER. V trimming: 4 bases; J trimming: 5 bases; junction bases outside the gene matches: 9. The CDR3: CASSPQQGALYGYTF. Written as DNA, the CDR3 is TGCGCCAGCAGCCCTCAGCAGGGGGCCCTATATGGCTACACCTTC.

CDR3 in DNA: TGTGCCAGCAGAAAAGGGGGGGCGGTCCCCACAGATACGCAGTATTTT. Protein product: CASRKGGAVPTDTQYF. The chain joins TRBV5-4 to TRBJ2-3; D perhaps matches TRBD2 (7 bases). CDR1 is SGHNT, CDR2 YYREEE, per germline (reference sequence). V shed 5 bases and J shed 2 bases, with 18 bases lying between them. The CDR3 runs 16 residues.

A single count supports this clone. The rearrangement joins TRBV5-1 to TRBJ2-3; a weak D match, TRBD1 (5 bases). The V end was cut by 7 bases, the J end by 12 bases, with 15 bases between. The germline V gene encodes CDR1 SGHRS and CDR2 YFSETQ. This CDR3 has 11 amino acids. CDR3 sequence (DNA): TGCGCCAGCTCTCTGGGGCAGTATCAGTATTTT. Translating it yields CASSLGQYQYF. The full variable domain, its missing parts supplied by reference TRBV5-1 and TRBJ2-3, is KAGVTQTPRYLIKTRGQQVTLSCSPISGHRSVSWYQQTPGQGLQFLFEYFSETQRNKGNFPGRFSGRQFSNSRSEMNVSTLELGDSALYLCASSLGQYQYFGPGTRLTVL.

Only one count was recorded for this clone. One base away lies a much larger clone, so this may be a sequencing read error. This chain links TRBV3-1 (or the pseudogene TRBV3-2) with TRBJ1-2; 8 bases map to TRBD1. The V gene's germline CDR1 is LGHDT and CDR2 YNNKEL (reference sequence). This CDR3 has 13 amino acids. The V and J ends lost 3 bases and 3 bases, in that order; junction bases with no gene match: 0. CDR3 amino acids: CASSQGQDYGYTF. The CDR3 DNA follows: TGTGCCAGCAGCCAGGGACAGGACTATGGCTACACCTTC.

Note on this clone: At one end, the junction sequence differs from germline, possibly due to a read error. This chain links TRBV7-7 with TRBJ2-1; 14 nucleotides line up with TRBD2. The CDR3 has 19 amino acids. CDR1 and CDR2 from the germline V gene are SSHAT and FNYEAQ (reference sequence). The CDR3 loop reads CASSPGTSGGSSSYNEQFF. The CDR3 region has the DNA TGTGCTAGCAGCCCTGGGACTAGCGGGGGATCCAGCTCCTACAATGAGCAGTTCTTC.